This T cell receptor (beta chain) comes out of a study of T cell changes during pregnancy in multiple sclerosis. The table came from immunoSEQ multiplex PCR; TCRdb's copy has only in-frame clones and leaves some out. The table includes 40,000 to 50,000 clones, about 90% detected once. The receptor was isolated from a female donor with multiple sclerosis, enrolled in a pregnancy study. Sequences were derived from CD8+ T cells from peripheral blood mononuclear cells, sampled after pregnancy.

CDR3 in DNA: TGTGCCAGTAGTATATGGGCCGAACAAAACACTGAAGCTTTCTTT. This gives the protein CASSIWAEQNTEAFF. The chain employs TRBV19 and TRBJ1-1; D remains ambiguous. Germline lookup yields CDR1 LNHDA and CDR2 SQIVND (reference sequence). The V gene lost 2 bases and the J gene lost 2 bases, with 12 bases spanning the gap. The CDR3 runs 15 residues.